Listed below are T cell receptor beta chains from one sample, sequenced in a study of T cell responses to AZD1222 COVID-19 vaccine. Some clones are missing from TCRdb's copy, which holds only in-frame ones; the method was immunoSEQ multiplex PCR. There are more than 95,000 clones in the sample; approximately 86% occur only once, and about a tenth lies in the top ten. The input for sequencing was peripheral blood, taken on day 0 of AZD1222 vaccination. The receptors here all came from an adult in good health. Each CDR3 is given with its conserved first and last residue. Fields, in order: D gene, J gene, V gene, clone size, CDR3 protein, CDR3 DNA. A D gene is named only where the DNA matches it firmly. Only part of the rows carry a size: once, few, many, or a class if the clone is expanded.

TRBD1 | TRBJ1-3 | TRBV6-5 | . | CASSYSRLDRGNTIYF | TGTGCCAGCAGTTACTCCCGTCTGGACAGGGGAAACACCATATATTTT
TRBD1 | TRBJ1-2 | TRBV4-3 | . | CASSQDIDRVYGYTF | TGCGCCAGCAGCCAAGATATCGACAGGGTCTATGGCTACACCTTC
TRBD2 | TRBJ2-7 | TRBV7-2 | . | CASSLTDLAGGTTSYEQYF | TGTGCCAGCAGCTTAACTGACCTAGCGGGAGGCACCACTTCCTACGAGCAGTACTTC
. | TRBJ1-5 | TRBV27 | . | CASNSEQPQHF | TGTGCCAGCAACTCGGAACAGCCCCAGCATTTT
TRBD1 | TRBJ1-4 | TRBV5-1 | . | CASSIGQGATNEKLFF | TGCGCCAGCAGCATAGGACAGGGGGCAACTAATGAAAAACTGTTTTTT
. | TRBJ1-2 | TRBV7-8 | . | CASSLARGGRGGYTF | TGTGCCAGCAGCTTAGCGCGGGGGGGGCGCGGTGGCTACACCTTC
TRBD1 | TRBJ2-7 | TRBV9 | . | CASSVAGDRRYEQYF | TGTGCCAGCAGCGTAGCTGGGGACAGGAGGTACGAGCAGTACTTC
. | TRBJ2-7 | TRBV11-2 | . | CASSLEQGAYEQYF | TGTGCCAGCAGCTTAGAGCAGGGAGCTTACGAGCAGTACTTC
. | TRBJ1-3 | TRBV4-3 | . | CASSLQVAGNTIYF | TGCGCCAGCAGCCTGCAGGTGGCTGGAAACACCATATATTTT
TRBD2 | TRBJ2-7 | TRBV5-1 | . | CASSLAPVASGSYEQYF | TGCGCCAGCAGCTTGGCCCCGGTCGCTAGCGGATCCTACGAGCAGTACTTC
. | TRBJ1-5 | TRBV6-5 | few | CASSQQASNQPQHF | TGTGCCAGCAGCCAACAGGCTAGCAATCAGCCCCAGCATTTT
. | TRBJ1-3 | TRBV3-1/TRBV3-2 | . | CASSQEKGPGNTIYF | TGTGCCAGCAGCCAAGAGAAGGGGCCTGGAAACACCATATATTTT
. | TRBJ2-6 | TRBV5-1 | . | CASSFFSGANVLTF | TGCGCCAGCAGCTTTTTCTCTGGGGCCAACGTCCTGACTTTC
. | TRBJ1-4 | TRBV18 | . | CASSTLAGANEKLFF | TGTGCCAGCTCAACCCTCGCCGGGGCTAATGAAAAACTGTTTTTT
TRBD1 | TRBJ1-2 | TRBV27 | . | CASSENRGLYGYTF | TGTGCCAGCAGTGAAAACAGGGGCCTCTATGGCTACACCTTC
. | TRBJ2-2 | TRBV4-3 | few | CASSQDRRGTGELFF | TGCGCCAGCAGCCAAGATCGCAGGGGCACCGGGGAGCTGTTTTTT
TRBD1 | TRBJ1-2 | TRBV10-3 | . | CAISENSAGTGGKNYGYTF | TGTGCCATCAGTGAGAACTCCGCCGGGACAGGGGGAAAGAACTATGGCTACACCTTC
TRBD2 | TRBJ2-7 | TRBV5-1 | . | CASSQTSGGPYEQYF | TGCGCCAGCAGTCAGACTAGCGGGGGCCCCTACGAGCAGTACTTC
. | TRBJ1-5 | TRBV18 | . | CASSPSAGNQPQHF | TGTGCCAGCTCACCCTCGGCGGGGAATCAGCCCCAGCATTTT
. | TRBJ2-5 | TRBV4-1 | . | CASSQDPGHTQYF | TGCGCCAGCAGCCAAGATCCGGGCCATACCCAGTACTTC
. | TRBJ2-3 | TRBV2 | medium-sized | CASRDPFGFTDTQYF | TGTGCCAGCAGGGACCCATTCGGATTCACAGATACGCAGTATTTT
. | TRBJ1-4 | TRBV4-1 | . | CASRRERLGGEKLFF | TGCGCCAGCAGGCGGGAGCGTTTAGGGGGGGAAAAACTGTTTTTT
. | TRBJ1-1 | TRBV6-5 | . | CASSSNGGGQAFF | TGTGCCAGCAGTTCCAACGGGGGAGGACAAGCTTTCTTT
. | TRBJ2-7 | TRBV10-1 | few | CASRDSYLYEQYF | TGCGCCAGCAGGGACAGTTATCTCTACGAGCAGTACTTC
. | TRBJ1-1 | TRBV27 | . | CARIPKGRMNTEAFF | TGTGCCAGGATACCTAAGGGACGGATGAACACTGAAGCTTTCTTT
TRBD2 | TRBJ2-1 | TRBV15 | once | CATSRDLGLAKYNEQFF | TGTGCCACCAGCAGAGATCTGGGACTAGCCAAGTACAATGAGCAGTTCTTC
. | TRBJ1-1 | TRBV2 | . | CASSGQTNTEAFF | TGTGCCAGCAGTGGACAGACGAACACTGAAGCTTTCTTT
TRBD1 | TRBJ1-5 | TRBV6-6 | . | CASSYSSRGLYQPQHF | TGTGCCAGCAGTTACTCGTCCAGGGGGCTGTATCAGCCCCAGCATTTT
. | TRBJ2-7 | TRBV6-4 | . | CASVESTDEQYF | TGTGCCAGCGTTGAGTCGACGGACGAGCAGTACTTC
. | TRBJ1-4 | TRBV4-3 | once | CASSQVRGTNEKLFF | TGCGCCAGCAGCCAAGTCCGAGGGACTAATGAAAAACTGTTTTTT
. | TRBJ2-7 | TRBV5-1 | . | CASSLSLASYEQYF | TGCGCCAGCAGCTTGAGCCTAGCATCTTACGAGCAGTACTTC
TRBD2 | TRBJ2-1 | TRBV28 | . | CASSTSGGAVGQFF | TGTGCCAGCAGTACTAGCGGGGGGGCTGTCGGGCAGTTCTTC
TRBD1 | TRBJ2-3 | TRBV6-4 | . | CASSDSRTQGADTQYF | TGTGCCAGCAGCGACTCCCGAACCCAGGGGGCAGATACGCAGTATTTT
. | TRBJ1-2 | TRBV29-1 | . | CSAGYSPDGYTF | TGCAGCGCTGGATACTCCCCAGATGGCTACACCTTC
TRBD1 | TRBJ2-7 | TRBV19 | . | CASSIGAATGAAEQYF | TGTGCCAGTAGTATCGGGGCGGCCACAGGGGCGGCCGAGCAGTACTTC
TRBD2 | TRBJ2-1 | TRBV28 | . | CASSPLKGLAGNNEQFF | TGTGCCAGCAGTCCCCTTAAGGGACTAGCGGGAAACAATGAGCAGTTCTTC
. | TRBJ1-6 | TRBV18 | . | CASSPPSGAYNSPLHF | TGTGCCAGCTCACCACCGTCCGGGGCCTATAATTCACCCCTCCACTTT
. | TRBJ2-5 | TRBV5-4 | . | CASGGSQETQYF | TGTGCCAGCGGGGGCAGCCAAGAGACCCAGTACTTC
. | TRBJ2-1 | TRBV7-6 | . | CASSLAGYDEQFF | TGTGCCAGCAGCTTAGCCGGGTACGATGAGCAGTTCTTC
TRBD1 | TRBJ1-1 | TRBV18 | . | CASSPSGGQVGTNTEAFF | TGTGCCAGCTCACCGTCAGGGGGCCAGGTGGGTACCAACACTGAAGCTTTCTTT
. | TRBJ2-5 | TRBV5-1 | . | CASGVSGQETQYF | TGCGCCAGCGGGGTAAGCGGTCAAGAGACCCAGTACTTC
. | TRBJ2-7 | TRBV5-1 | . | CASSLTGRQAYEQYF | TGCGCCAGCAGCTTGACTGGACGGCAAGCCTACGAGCAGTACTTC
. | TRBJ1-2 | TRBV7-9 | . | CASSLALGWDYGYTF | TGTGCCAGCAGCTTAGCCCTGGGGTGGGACTATGGCTACACCTTC